Sequencing of this T cell receptor (beta chain) was carried out in a study of blood T cell repertoires in COVID-19. From germline, CDR1 is KGHSH and CDR2 LQKENI. The CDR3 loop spans 15 amino acids. Trimming left V 3 bases short and J 4 bases short, with 12 bases between. The data were produced by immunoSEQ multiplex PCR, yet TCRdb's version contains in-frame clones alone and is incomplete. The sample has 140,000 or so clones, about nine tenths seen once. V is TRBV18 and J is TRBJ1-4; D possibly corresponds to TRBD1 (5 bases). Sequencing used peripheral blood. The receptor was derived from a human donor in a cohort sampled during active COVID-19. CDR3 sequence reads: CASSPPGVVNEKLFF. CDR3 nucleotides: TGTGCCAGCTCACCCCCGGGGGTCGTTAATGAAAAACTGTTTTTT. The complete variable domain, with remaining parts taken from reference TRBV18 and TRBJ1-4, reads NAGVMQNPRHLVRRRGQEARLRCSPMKGHSHVYWYRQLPEEGLKFMVYLQKENIIDESGMPKERFSAEFPKEGPSILRIQQVVRGDSAAYFCASSPPGVVNEKLFFGSGTQLSVL.